These T cell receptor beta chains were read from a single sample in a study of Ad26.COV2.S vaccination and SARS-CoV-2 variants. Sequenced by immunoSEQ multiplex PCR; TCRdb stores in-frame clones only, minus some. The sample has about 350,000 clones, about nine tenths seen once; the top ten hold roughly 6%. This specimen consisted of peripheral blood, obtained in a trial of Ad26.COV2.S vaccine versus placebo. These receptors were taken from a person aged 18 to 65 who received the Ad26.COV2.S COVID-19 vaccine or a placebo. CDR3s include the opening cysteine and the closing phenylalanine or tryptophan. The order of the fields is clone size, J gene, V gene, D gene, CDR3 DNA, CDR3 protein. A D gene is named only where the DNA matches it firmly. Expanded clones get a size class; other rows say once, few or many, or leave the size out.

>-|TRBJ1-2|TRBV28|TRBD1
TGTGCCAGCAGTTCCACGCGACAGGGAGTTTATGGCTACACCTTC
CASSSTRQGVYGYTF
>-|TRBJ1-1|TRBV7-3|-
TGTGCCAGCAGCCCTTCGGGACAAGAAGCTTTCTTT
CASSPSGQEAFF
>-|TRBJ2-3|TRBV14|TRBD2
TGTGCCAGCAGCGCTCTAACTAGCGGGGGGACCACAGATACGCAGTATTTT
CASSALTSGGTTDTQYF
>once|TRBJ1-5|TRBV6-5|-
TGTGCCAGCAGTAACGCAGGGGTGAATCAGCCCCAGCATTTT
CASSNAGVNQPQHF
>-|TRBJ2-1|TRBV18|TRBD1
TGTGCCAGCTCACTGGGGACAGTGACCTACAATGAGCAGTTCTTC
CASSLGTVTYNEQFF
>-|TRBJ1-2|TRBV29-1|-
TGCAGCGTTGGCGGACTTAACTATGGCTACACCTTC
CSVGGLNYGYTF
>-|TRBJ2-1|TRBV19|-
TGTGCCAGTAGTCTACGGGGATCCTACAATGAGCAGTTCTTC
CASSLRGSYNEQFF
>once|TRBJ1-5|TRBV12-5|-
TGTGCTAGTGAAAGTGGAAGGGCAGGGCACAATCAGCCCCAGCATTTT
CASESGRAGHNQPQHF
>-|TRBJ2-5|TRBV9|-
TGTGCCAGCGGGGGGCGAAAAGAGACCCAGTACTTC
CASGGRKETQYF
>-|TRBJ2-2|TRBV29-1|-
TGCACGGGACTCCTGCACACCGGGGAGCTGTTTTTT
CTGLLHTGELFF
>-|TRBJ1-1|TRBV28|-
TGTGCCAGCAGTTTCTCCCAACATCTGATGAACACTGAAGCTTTCTTT
CASSFSQHLMNTEAFF
>-|TRBJ2-7|TRBV10-3|TRBD2
TGTGCCACCGCCCCCAATCGCGGGGCGCCGGGGGGGGAGCAGTACTTC
CATAPNRGAPGGEQYF
>-|TRBJ1-1|TRBV12-5|-
TGTGCTAGTGGTCCCCGGCTACCCCTTACTGAAGCTTTCTTT
CASGPRLPLTEAFF
>-|TRBJ1-6|TRBV19|TRBD1
TGTGCCAGTAGTACCGGGACAGGGCTAAATTCACCCCTCCACTTT
CASSTGTGLNSPLHF
>-|TRBJ1-5|TRBV18|-
TGTGCCAGCTCACGGAGGGAGGGCAATCAGCCCCAGCATTTT
CASSRREGNQPQHF
>-|TRBJ2-3|TRBV27|-
TGTGCCAGCAGTTCGGCACTCTATGCAGATACGCAGTATTTT
CASSSALYADTQYF
>-|TRBJ1-2|TRBV19|-
TGTGCCAGTAGTATAGATTTCGGCAGGGTCCCTCGCGGCTACACCTTC
CASSIDFGRVPRGYTF
>-|TRBJ2-5|TRBV28|TRBD2
TGTGCCAGCAGTCCAGACCAGCGGGGGACCCAGTACTTC
CASSPDQRGTQYF
>-|TRBJ1-2|TRBV27|-
TGTGCCAGCAGTTCTCGACAAAACTATGGCTACACCTTC
CASSSRQNYGYTF
>-|TRBJ1-1|TRBV7-3|TRBD1
TGTGCCAGCAGCCGGGACAGGAACACTGAAGCTTTCTTT
CASSRDRNTEAFF
>-|TRBJ1-2|TRBV6-2/TRBV6-3|TRBD1
TGTGCCAGCAGTTACTGGGAAGTCGACAGGGAGCGGGGCTACACCTTC
CASSYWEVDRERGYTF
>-|TRBJ1-6|TRBV25-1|-
TGTGCCAGCAGTCGGCAGGGTGTGTCACCCCTCCACTTT
CASSRQGVSPLHF
>-|TRBJ2-3|TRBV7-2|-
TGTGCCAGCAGCTCACCCGGGACTAGCACAGATACGCAGTATTTT
CASSSPGTSTDTQYF
>-|TRBJ2-5|TRBV15|-
TGTGCCACCAGCCGGGGGCGGGAGACCCAGTACTTC
CATSRGRETQYF
>-|TRBJ2-2|TRBV7-2|-
TGTGCCAGCAGCCAAAGGGTCGGGTACCCCGGGGAGCTGTTTTTT
CASSQRVGYPGELFF
>-|TRBJ2-1|TRBV4-3|-
TGCGCCAGCAGCCAAGGTGGCTCCTACAATGAGCAGTTCTTC
CASSQGGSYNEQFF
>once|TRBJ2-5|TRBV7-8|-
TGTGCCAGCAGCACTCGCCGAGGGAACAGGCAAGAGACCCAGTACTTC
CASSTRRGNRQETQYF
>-|TRBJ2-1|TRBV5-8|-
TGTGCCAGCAGCCCATTGCCCAATGAGCAGTTCTTC
CASSPLPNEQFF
>-|TRBJ1-6|TRBV18|-
TGTGCCAGCTCCCGTGAGACAGGTGTTTCACCCCTCCACTTT
CASSRETGVSPLHF
>-|TRBJ1-2|TRBV30|-
TGTGCCTGGAATCCGGGGAGACAGATCTATGGCTACACCTTC
CAWNPGRQIYGYTF
>-|TRBJ2-2|TRBV7-6|TRBD1
TGTGCCAGCAGCGGGACAGCCGCGAACACCGGGGAGCTGTTTTTT
CASSGTAANTGELFF
>once|TRBJ2-2|TRBV19|TRBD2
TGTGCCAGTAAGACTAGCGGATACACCGGGGAGCTGTTTTTT
CASKTSGYTGELFF
>-|TRBJ1-5|TRBV5-8|-
TGTGCCAGCAGCTTGTGGGGAGGTCAGCCCCAGCATTTT
CASSLWGGQPQHF
>-|TRBJ2-2|TRBV6-6|TRBD2
TGTGCCAGCAGTTACCTAGCGGGGAACACCGGGGAGCTGTTTTTT
CASSYLAGNTGELFF
>-|TRBJ2-7|TRBV6-5|-
TGTGCCAGCAGACGGGACCGCCAATACGAGCAGTACTTC
CASRRDRQYEQYF
>-|TRBJ2-3|TRBV20-1|TRBD2
TGCAGTGCTAGTTTCCGACTAGCGGGAGGCGGTGATACGCAGTATTTT
CSASFRLAGGGDTQYF
>-|TRBJ1-2|TRBV27|TRBD1
TGTGCCAGCAGGGGGGACAGGGTGATTGGAAGAGGCTACACCTTC
CASRGDRVIGRGYTF
>-|TRBJ1-4|TRBV7-9|TRBD1
TGTGCCAGCCTCGGACAGGCAACTAATGAAAAACTGTTTTTT
CASLGQATNEKLFF
>-|TRBJ1-2|TRBV5-4|-
TGTGCCAGCAGCTTGGGGACAGTCCCCACTGGCTACACCTTC
CASSLGTVPTGYTF
>-|TRBJ2-7|TRBV20-1|-
TGCAGTGCCCCAGCACCCTACGAGCAGTACTTC
CSAPAPYEQYF
>-|TRBJ2-1|TRBV7-2|TRBD2
TGTGCCAGCACCCGGTCTAGCGGGAGGTTTGATGAGCAGTTCTTC
CASTRSSGRFDEQFF